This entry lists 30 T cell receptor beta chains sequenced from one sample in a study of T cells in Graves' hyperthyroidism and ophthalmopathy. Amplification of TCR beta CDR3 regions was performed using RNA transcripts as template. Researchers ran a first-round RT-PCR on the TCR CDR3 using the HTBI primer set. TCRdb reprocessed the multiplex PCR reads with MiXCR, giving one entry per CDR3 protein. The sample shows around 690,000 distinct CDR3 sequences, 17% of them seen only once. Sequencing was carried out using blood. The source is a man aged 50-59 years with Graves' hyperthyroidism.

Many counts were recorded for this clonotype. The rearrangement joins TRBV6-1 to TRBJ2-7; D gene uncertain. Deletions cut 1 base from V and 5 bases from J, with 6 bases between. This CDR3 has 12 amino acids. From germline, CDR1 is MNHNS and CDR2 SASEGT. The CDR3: CASSEVRHEQYF. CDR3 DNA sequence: TGTGCCAGCAGTGAAGTCCGGCACGAGCAGTACTTC.

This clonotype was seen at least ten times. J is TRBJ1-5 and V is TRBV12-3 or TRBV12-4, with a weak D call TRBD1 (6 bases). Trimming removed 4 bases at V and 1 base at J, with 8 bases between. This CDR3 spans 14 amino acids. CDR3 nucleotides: TGTGCCAGCAGTTCCAGGGGCAGCAATCAGCCCCAGCATTTT. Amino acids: CASSSRGSNQPQHF.

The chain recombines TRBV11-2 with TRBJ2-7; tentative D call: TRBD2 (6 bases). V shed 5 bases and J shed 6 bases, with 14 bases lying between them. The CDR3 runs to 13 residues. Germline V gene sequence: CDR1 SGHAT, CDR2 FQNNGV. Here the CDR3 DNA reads TGTGCCAGCAGCCCCGGGCCGGGAGTCGAGCAGTACTTC. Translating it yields CASSPGPGVEQYF.

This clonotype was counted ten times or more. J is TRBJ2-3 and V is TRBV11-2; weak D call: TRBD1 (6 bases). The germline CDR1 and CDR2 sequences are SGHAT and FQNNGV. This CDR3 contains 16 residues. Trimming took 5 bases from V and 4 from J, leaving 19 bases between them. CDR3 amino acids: CASSRGNRDLSDTQYF. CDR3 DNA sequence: TGTGCCAGCAGCCGAGGGAACAGGGATTTGTCAGATACGCAGTATTTT. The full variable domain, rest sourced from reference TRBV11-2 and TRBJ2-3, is EAGVAQSPRYKIIEKRQSVAFWCNPISGHATLYWYQQILGQGPKLLIQFQNNGVVDDSQLPKDRFSAERLKGVDSTLKIQPAKLEDSAVYLCASSRGNRDLSDTQYFGPGTRLTVL.

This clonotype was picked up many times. The CDR3, as DNA: TGCAGTGCTAGACTCGGTTACGAGCAGTACTTC. Translated: CSARLGYEQYF. The J gene is TRBJ2-7, the V gene TRBV20-1; no clear D gene. CDR3 size: 11 residues. V lost 2 bases and J 4 bases, leaving 6 bases between the germline ends. Germline values: CDR1 DFQATT, CDR2 SNEGSKA (reference sequence).

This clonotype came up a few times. For the CDR3, the DNA is TGTGCCAGCAGCCTACAGGGCTTACTTTATGGCTACACCTTC. This translates into CASSLQGLLYGYTF. The chain couples TRBV28 to TRBJ1-2; possible D gene TRBD1, 6 bases. V was clipped by 6 bases and J by 5 bases, with 16 bases between them. CDR1 and CDR2 (germline): MDHEN, SYDVKM. CDR3 length: 14 amino acids.

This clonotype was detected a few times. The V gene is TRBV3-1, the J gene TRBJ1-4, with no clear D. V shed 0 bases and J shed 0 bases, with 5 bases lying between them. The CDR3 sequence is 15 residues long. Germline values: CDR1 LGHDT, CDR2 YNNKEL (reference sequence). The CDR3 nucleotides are TGTGCCAGCAGCCAAGATCTTTCAACTAATGAAAAACTGTTTTTT. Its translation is CASSQDLSTNEKLFF. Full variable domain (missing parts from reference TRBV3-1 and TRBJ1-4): DTAVSQTPKYLVTQMGNDKSIKCEQNLGHDTMYWYKQDSKKFLKIMFSYNNKELIINETVPNRFSPKSPDKAHLNLHINSLELGDSAVYFCASSQDLSTNEKLFFGSGTQLSVL.

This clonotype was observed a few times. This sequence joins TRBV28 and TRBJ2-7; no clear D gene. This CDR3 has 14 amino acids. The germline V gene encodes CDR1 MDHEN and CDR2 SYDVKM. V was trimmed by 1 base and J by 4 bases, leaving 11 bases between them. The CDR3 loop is CASSLSHDLYEQYF. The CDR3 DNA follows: TGTGCCAGCAGTTTATCCCACGACTTATACGAGCAGTACTTC. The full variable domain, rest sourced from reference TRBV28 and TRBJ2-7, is DVKVTQSSRYLVKRTGEKVFLECVQDMDHENMFWYRQDPGLGLRLIYFSYDVKMKEKGDIPEGYSVSREKKERFSLILESASTNQTSMYLCASSLSHDLYEQYFGPGTRLTVT.

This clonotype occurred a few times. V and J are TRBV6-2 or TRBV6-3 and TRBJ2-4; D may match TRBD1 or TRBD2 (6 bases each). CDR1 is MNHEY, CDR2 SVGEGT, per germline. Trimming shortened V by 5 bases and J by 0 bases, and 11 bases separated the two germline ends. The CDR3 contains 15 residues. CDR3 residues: CASSKGGLAKNIQYF. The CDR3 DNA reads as TGTGCCAGCAGTAAGGGGGGTTTAGCCAAAAACATTCAGTACTTC.

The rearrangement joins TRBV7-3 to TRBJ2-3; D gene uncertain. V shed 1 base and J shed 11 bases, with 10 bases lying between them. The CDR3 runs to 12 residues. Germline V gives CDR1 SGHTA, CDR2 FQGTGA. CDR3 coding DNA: TGTGCCAGCAGCTTAAATCCTCCGGAGCAGTATTTT. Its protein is CASSLNPPEQYF. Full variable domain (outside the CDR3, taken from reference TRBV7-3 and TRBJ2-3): GAGVSQTPSNKVTEKGKYVELRCDPISGHTALYWYRQSLGQGPEFLIYFQGTGAADDSGLPNDRFFAVRPEGSVSTLKIQRTERGDSAVYLCASSLNPPEQYFGPGTRLTVL.

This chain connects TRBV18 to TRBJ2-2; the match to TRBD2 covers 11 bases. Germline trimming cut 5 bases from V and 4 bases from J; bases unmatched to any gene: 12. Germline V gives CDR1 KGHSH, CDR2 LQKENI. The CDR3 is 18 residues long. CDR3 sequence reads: CASSVAGTSGTPTGELFF. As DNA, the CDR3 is TGTGCCAGCTCAGTTGCCGGGACTAGCGGAACTCCCACCGGGGAGCTGTTTTTT.

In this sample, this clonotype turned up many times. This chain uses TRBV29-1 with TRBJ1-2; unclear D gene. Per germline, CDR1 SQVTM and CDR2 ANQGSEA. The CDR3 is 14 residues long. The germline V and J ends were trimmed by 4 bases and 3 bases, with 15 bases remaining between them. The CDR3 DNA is TGCAGCGTTGCCGTCCCCGGCGCGCACTATGGCTACACCTTC. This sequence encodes CSVAVPGAHYGYTF. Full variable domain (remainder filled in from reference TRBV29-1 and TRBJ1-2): SAVISQKPSRDICQRGTSLTIQCQVDSQVTMMFWYRQQPGQSLTLIATANQGSEATYESGFVIDKFPISRPNLTFSTLTVSNMSPEDSSIYLCSVAVPGAHYGYTFGSGTRLTVV.

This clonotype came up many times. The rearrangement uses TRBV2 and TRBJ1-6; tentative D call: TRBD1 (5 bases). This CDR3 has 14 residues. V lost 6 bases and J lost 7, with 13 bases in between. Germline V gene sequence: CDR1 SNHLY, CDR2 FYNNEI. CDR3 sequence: CASRAGTANSPLHF. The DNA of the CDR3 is TGTGCCAGCAGGGCCGGGACGGCGAATTCACCCCTCCACTTT. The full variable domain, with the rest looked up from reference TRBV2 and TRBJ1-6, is EPEVTQTPSHQVTQMGQEVILRCVPISNHLYFYWYRQILGQKVEFLVSFYNNEISEKSEIFDDQFSVERPDGSNFTLKIRSTKLEDSAMYFCASRAGTANSPLHFGNGTRLTVT.

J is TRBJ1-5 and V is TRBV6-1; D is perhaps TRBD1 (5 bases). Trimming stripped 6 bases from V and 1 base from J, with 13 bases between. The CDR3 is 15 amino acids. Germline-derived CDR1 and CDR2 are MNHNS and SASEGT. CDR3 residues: CASSATGRSNQPQHF. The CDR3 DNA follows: TGTGCCAGCAGCGCTACGGGGCGAAGCAATCAGCCCCAGCATTTT.

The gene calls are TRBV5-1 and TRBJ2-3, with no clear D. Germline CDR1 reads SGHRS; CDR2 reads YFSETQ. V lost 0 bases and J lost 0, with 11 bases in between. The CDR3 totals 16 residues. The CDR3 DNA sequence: TGCGCCAGCAGCTTGGCGACCTTTACTAGCACAGATACGCAGTATTTT. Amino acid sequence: CASSLATFTSTDTQYF.

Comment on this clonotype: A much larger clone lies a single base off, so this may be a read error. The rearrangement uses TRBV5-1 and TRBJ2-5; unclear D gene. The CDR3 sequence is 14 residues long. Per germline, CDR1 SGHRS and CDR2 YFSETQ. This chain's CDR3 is CASSPSTSQETQHF. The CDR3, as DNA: TGCGCCAGCAGCCCGTCGACAAGCCAAGAGACCCAGCACTTC.

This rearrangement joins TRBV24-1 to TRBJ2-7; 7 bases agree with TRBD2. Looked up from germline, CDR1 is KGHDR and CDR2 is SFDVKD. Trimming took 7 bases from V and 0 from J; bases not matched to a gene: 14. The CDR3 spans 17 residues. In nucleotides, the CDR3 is TGTGCCACCAGCCCATCTGCGGGAGAGGGGCCCTCCTACGAGCAGTACTTC. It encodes CATSPSAGEGPSYEQYF.

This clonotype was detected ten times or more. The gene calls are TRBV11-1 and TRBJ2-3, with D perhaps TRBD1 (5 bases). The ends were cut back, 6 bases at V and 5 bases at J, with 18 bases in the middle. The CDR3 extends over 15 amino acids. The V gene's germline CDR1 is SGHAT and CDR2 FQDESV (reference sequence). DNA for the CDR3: TGTGCCAGCAGAAAACGACAGACCGGTTTAGATACGCAGTATTTT. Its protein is CASRKRQTGLDTQYF.

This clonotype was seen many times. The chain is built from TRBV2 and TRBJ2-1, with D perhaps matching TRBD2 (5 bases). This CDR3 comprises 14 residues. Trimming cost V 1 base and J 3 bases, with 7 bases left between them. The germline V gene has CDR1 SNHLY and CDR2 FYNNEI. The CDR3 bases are TGTGCCAGCAGTGAAGATGCGGGCTACAATGAGCAGTTCTTC. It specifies CASSEDAGYNEQFF.

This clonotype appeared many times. The DNA of the CDR3 is TGTGCCATCAGGACGGACAGGGGAGGCACTGAAGCTTTCTTT. Its translation is CAIRTDRGGTEAFF. This rearrangement joins TRBV10-3 to TRBJ1-1; 9 bases fit TRBD1. The length of the CDR3 is 14 residues. CDR1 and CDR2 (germline): ENHRY, SYGVKD. V lost 6 bases and J lost 4; bases outside the gene matches: 6.

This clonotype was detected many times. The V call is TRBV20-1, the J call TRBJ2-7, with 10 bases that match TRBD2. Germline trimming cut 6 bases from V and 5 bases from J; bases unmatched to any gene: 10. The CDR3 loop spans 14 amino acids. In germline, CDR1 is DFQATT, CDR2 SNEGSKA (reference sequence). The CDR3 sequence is CSAPLTSGTHEQYF. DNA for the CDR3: TGCAGTGCGCCTCTAACTAGCGGGACCCACGAGCAGTACTTC.

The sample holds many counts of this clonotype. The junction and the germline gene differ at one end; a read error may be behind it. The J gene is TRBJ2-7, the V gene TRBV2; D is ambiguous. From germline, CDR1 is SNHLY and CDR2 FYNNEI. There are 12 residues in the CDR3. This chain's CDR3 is CASSELGYEQYF. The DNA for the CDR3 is TGCGCCAGCAGTGAGTTGGGATACGAGCAGTACTTC.

CDR3 protein: CAWSGGWEQFF. CDR3 DNA sequence: TGTGCCTGGAGTGGGGGATGGGAGCAGTTCTTC. The chain uses TRBV30 and TRBJ2-1, with unresolved D. Trimming cost V 1 base and J 10 bases, with 8 bases left between them. The CDR3 has 11 residues. The germline gives CDR1 GTSNPN, CDR2 SVGIG (reference sequence).

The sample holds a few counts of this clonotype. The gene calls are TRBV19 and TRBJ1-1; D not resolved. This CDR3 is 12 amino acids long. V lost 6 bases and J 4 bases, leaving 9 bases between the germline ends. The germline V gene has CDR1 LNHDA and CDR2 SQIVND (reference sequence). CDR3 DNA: TGTGCCAGTAGGCTAATCGGCACTGAAGCTTTCTTT. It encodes CASRLIGTEAFF.

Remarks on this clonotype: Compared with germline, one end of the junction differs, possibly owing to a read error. In nucleotides, the CDR3 is TGTGCCAGCAGTCCTGTGGTCACCTATAATGCACCCCTCCACTTT. Its protein product is CASSPVVTYNAPLHF. The V call is TRBV2, the J call TRBJ1-6; no reliable D call. There are 15 residues in the CDR3. Germline CDR1 and CDR2: SNHLY and FYNNEI.

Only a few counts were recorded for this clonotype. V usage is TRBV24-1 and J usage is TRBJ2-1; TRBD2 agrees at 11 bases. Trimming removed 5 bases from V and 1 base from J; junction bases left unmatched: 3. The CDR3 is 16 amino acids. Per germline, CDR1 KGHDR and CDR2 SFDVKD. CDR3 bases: TGTGCCACCAGTGCCCGACTAGCGGGATCCTACAATGAGCAGTTCTTC. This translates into CATSARLAGSYNEQFF.

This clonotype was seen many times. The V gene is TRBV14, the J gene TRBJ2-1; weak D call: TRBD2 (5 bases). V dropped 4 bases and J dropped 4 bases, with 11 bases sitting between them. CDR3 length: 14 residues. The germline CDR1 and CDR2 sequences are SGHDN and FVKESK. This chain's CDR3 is CASSPARGYNEQFF. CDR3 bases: TGTGCCAGCAGCCCCGCTCGGGGTTACAATGAGCAGTTCTTC.

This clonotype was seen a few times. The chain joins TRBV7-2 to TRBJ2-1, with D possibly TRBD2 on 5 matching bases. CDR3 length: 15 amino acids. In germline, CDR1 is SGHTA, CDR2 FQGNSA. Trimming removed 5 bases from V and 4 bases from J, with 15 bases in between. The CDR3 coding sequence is TGTGCCAGCAGCGTGGGAGTTTCCACATACAATGAGCAGTTCTTC. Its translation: CASSVGVSTYNEQFF.

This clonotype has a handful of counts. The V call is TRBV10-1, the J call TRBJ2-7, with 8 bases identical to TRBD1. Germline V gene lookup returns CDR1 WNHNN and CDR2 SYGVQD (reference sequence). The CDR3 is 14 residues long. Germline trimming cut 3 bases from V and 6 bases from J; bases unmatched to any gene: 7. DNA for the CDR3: TGCGCCAGCAGTGACCCGGAGGACAGGGCCGAGCAGTACTTC. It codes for CASSDPEDRAEQYF.

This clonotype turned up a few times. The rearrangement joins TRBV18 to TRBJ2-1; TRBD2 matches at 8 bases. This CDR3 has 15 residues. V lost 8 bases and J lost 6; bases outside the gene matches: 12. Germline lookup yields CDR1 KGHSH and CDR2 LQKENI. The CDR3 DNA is TGTGCCAGCGTATCCGGGACTAGTTCAATCAATGAGCAGTTCTTC. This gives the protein CASVSGTSSINEQFF.